The TCR beta chain under discussion was sequenced for a study of Graves' ophthalmopathy and Graves' hyperthyroidism (dated by TCRdb to the late 2010s). At the level of the whole study: Stable hyperthyroidism was defined as no progression to ophthalmopathy within 18 months of follow-up. The study used signatures of the TCR beta repertoire to tell Graves' ophthalmopathy apart from Graves' hyperthyroidism and to predict which patients would progress to ophthalmopathy. In total, 135 blood samples were TCR-sequenced: some 43 ophthalmopathy, some 75 hyperthyroidism and about 17 hyperthyroidism-to-ophthalmopathy patients. To explore V-J signatures that distinguish ophthalmopathy from hyperthyroidism, a discovery set of 100 patients was enrolled, made up of about 40 with ophthalmopathy and some 56 with stable hyperthyroidism. For independent validation, a separate cohort was made up of 18 hyperthyroidism patients plus 17 patients who later progressed from hyperthyroidism to ophthalmopathy. In six hyperthyroidism patients, the T-cell repertoire of thyroid tissue was compared with the T-cell repertoire of blood. Following sample collection, hyperthyroidism patients were given methimazole at a starting dose of 30 mg daily, and ophthalmopathy patients were given high-dose intravenous methylprednisolone. Study-wide findings and limitations: In validation, the model predicted ophthalmopathy progression with about 70% sensitivity and approximately 72% specificity; approximately 12 predicted patients were CT-confirmed with GO in a median of approximately six months. Among expanded thyroid clonotypes with frequency above 0.001, most also showed up in blood, which suggests that blood repertoires may reflect the thyroid immune response. No statistical method was used to predetermine the sample size, and group allocation was not hidden from the investigators. In cross-validation, the 13-signature model distinguished ophthalmopathy from stable hyperthyroidism with just over 85% sensitivity and roughly 84% specificity, while in the test set the corresponding values were about 80% and 75%.

Cut back by 1 base and 1 base, the V and J ends lie 7 bases apart. Taken from cysteine to phenylalanine, the CDR3 has 14 residues. Only the CDR3 DNA is retained, 42 bases long and in frame from the first base. In the germline V gene, CDR1 corresponds to MGHRA and CDR2 to YSYEKL. This clonotype was picked up many times. It lacks a known antigen. Base qualities are not recorded, but no much larger clone differs from it by a single base. Hyperthyroidism patients were newly diagnosed, were aged 18 to 65 years, and had a disease duration under 2 months. Anyone with other autoimmune diseases, uncontrolled infections, pregnancy or lactation was excluded from the study. Diagnosis was based on clinical symptoms, serum thyroxine, TRAb, thyroid ultrasound and orbital computed tomography. Trizol reagent was used to extract the total RNA, and its quality was then checked on an Agilent 2100 Bioanalyzer. For repertoire sequencing, TCR beta CDR3 regions were amplified from RNA transcripts. The first round of RT-PCR was done with HTBI primers and the Qiagen OneStep RT-PCR kit, and was followed by a second round of multiplex PCR, then size selection and purification. Libraries were sequenced on an Illumina HiSeq2000 using paired-end 100 bp reads. The source study handled its data this way. SOAPnuke was used for read processing, and reads with adapters, uncalled bases, a mean Phred below 15, or no exact constant-primer or identifier match were discarded. COPE v1.2.5 was used to merge the high-quality paired reads. Unique nucleotide sequences were defined as clonotypes and aligned to IMGT TRB V, D and J references using MiTCR v1.1. The analysis was limited to V-J combinations with a frequency above 0.0001, which together covered approximately 99% of repertoires. For each V-J combination, a TCR clonal expansion and chaos score was defined as the ratio of F50 clonal expansion to chaos observed in the TCRdist matrix. Welch's t-statistics and random forest were used to reduce the features to 10 to 15 V-J combinations, which were then used as input to a naive Bayes classifier. The similarity between thyroid and blood repertoires was quantified using the Morisita-Horn index. The raw public reads went through TCRdb reprocessing: fastp at Q25, MiXCR clone calling, in-frame beta chains kept. Rows merge per CDR3 protein into single entries with the most common DNA and genes. The V and J calls shown here were made by TCRdb, not taken from the authors' results. The sample table records approximately 1.2 million distinct CDR3 sequences; 36% of these occur just once. The ten largest clones take up roughly 10% of the sample.

The TCR sequence derives from an adult man with Graves' hyperthyroidism. The V gene is TRBV4-1 and the J gene is TRBJ1-1, with the D segment identity uncertain. Material: peripheral blood or thyroid tissue (not recorded which). The nucleotide sequence is given as TGCGCCAGCAGCCAAGGGGCAAGGAACACTGAAGCTTTCTTT. It encodes CASSQGARNTEAFF.